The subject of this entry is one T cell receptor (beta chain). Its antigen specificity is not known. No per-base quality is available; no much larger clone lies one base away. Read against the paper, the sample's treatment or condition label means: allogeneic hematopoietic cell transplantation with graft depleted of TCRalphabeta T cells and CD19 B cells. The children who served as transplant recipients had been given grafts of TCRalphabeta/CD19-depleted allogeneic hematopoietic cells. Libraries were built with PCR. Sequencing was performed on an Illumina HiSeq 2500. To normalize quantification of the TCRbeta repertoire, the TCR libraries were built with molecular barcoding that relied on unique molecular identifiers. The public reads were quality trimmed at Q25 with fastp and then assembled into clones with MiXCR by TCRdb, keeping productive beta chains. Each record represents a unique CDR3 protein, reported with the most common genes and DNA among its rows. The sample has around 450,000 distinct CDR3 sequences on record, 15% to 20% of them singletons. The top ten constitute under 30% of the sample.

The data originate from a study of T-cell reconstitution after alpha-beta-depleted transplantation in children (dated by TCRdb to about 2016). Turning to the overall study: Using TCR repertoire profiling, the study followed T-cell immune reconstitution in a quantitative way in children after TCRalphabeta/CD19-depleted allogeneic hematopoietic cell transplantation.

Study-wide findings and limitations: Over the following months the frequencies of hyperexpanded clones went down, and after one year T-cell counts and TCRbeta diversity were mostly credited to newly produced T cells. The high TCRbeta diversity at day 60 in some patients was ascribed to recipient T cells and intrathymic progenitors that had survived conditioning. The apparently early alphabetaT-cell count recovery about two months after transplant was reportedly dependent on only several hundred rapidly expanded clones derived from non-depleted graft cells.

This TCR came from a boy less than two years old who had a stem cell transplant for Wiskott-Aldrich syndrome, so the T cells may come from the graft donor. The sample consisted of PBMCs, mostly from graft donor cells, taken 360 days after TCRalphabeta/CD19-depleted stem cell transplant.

The CDR3 has the sequence CASSQGSLPAFF. Read as DNA, the sequence is TGCGCCAGCAGCCAGGGCTCTTTGCCAGCTTTCTTT. Rearrangement joined TRBV5-1 to TRBJ1-1, and TRBD1 may be the D gene, going by 5 matching bases. V lost 4 bases and J lost 10 bases; the stretch between them is 14 bases long. From the cysteine up to the phenylalanine, the CDR3 has a length of 12 residues. The kept DNA is CDR3 alone, 36 bases in frame from the first base. CDR1 is given as SGHRS and CDR2 as YFSETQ, both from the germline V gene. Supplemented by the reference TRBV5-1 and TRBJ1-1 proteins around the CDR3, the complete variable domain is KAGVTQTPRYLIKTRGQQVTLSCSPISGHRSVSWYQQTPGQGLQFLFEYFSETQRNKGNFPGRFSGRQFSNSRSEMNVSTLELGDSALYLCASSQGSLPAFFGQGTRLTVV.